This TCR beta chain was recorded in a study of blood T cell repertoires in COVID-19. The germline V gene has CDR1 SNHLY and CDR2 FYNNEI. V was trimmed by 7 bases and J by 3 bases, leaving 17 bases between them. This CDR3 spans 15 amino acids. In the authors' workflow: Researchers report that nucleated cell counts were estimated from reference gene primer amplification. Libraries were prepared by immunoSEQ multiplex PCR; TCRdb keeps only in-frame clonotypes and omits some of them. V and J calls and clone size come straight from that table; D and trimming were deduced from the DNA. The sample carries approximately 350,000 clones, about 89% recorded once. Seattle's enrolled individuals joined amid active infection and were then monitored longitudinally.

This receptor was obtained from a woman aged 25 to 39 with COVID-19, enrolled during active disease. The specimen was peripheral blood. The chain is built from TRBV2 and TRBJ2-3; a weak D match, TRBD2 (6 bases). DNA of the CDR3: TGTGCCAGCAAGAAGGGGAGGTTATCGACAGATACGCAGTATTTT. Translated, it gives CASKKGRLSTDTQYF.